What follows are 3 T cell receptor beta chains derived from one specimen sequenced in a study of blood T cell repertoires in COVID-19. The repertoire was sequenced with immunoSEQ multiplex PCR; TCRdb's copy has only in-frame clones and lacks some. The top ten clones hold roughly 20% of a sample with about 170,000 clones, less than 80% of them seen once. The sequencing input was PBMCs or T cells enriched from blood (not recorded which). The receptors were sampled from a woman in her 70s in a cohort exposed to, infected with or recovered from COVID-19 (not recorded which).

This chain links TRBV4-2 with TRBJ2-1, with D uncertain. The CDR3 is made up of 14 amino acids. Trimming took off 0 bases at V and 6 bases at J, with 9 bases between the two ends. In germline, CDR1 is LGHNA, CDR2 YNFKEQ. DNA of the CDR3: TGTGCCAGCAGCCAAGATGGGCAGTTCAATGAGCAGTTCTTC. Its protein is CASSQDGQFNEQFF.

The rearrangement joins TRBV30 to TRBJ1-5, with D possibly TRBD1 on 6 matching bases. CDR3 length equals 14 residues. From germline, CDR1 is GTSNPN and CDR2 SVGIG (reference sequence). V was cut by 2 bases and J by 5 bases, with 13 bases left in between. This CDR3 is CAWSIGQGYQPQHF. The CDR3 DNA reads as TGTGCCTGGAGTATAGGTCAGGGGTATCAGCCCCAGCATTTT.

V and J are TRBV19 and TRBJ1-6, with D possibly matching TRBD1 (5 bases). Trimming stripped 6 bases from V and 9 bases from J, with 15 bases between. The CDR3 is 14 residues long. CDR1 and CDR2 from the germline V gene are LNHDA and SQIVND (reference sequence). As DNA, the CDR3 is TGTGCCAGTAGCTCTACAGGATACTTTTCACCCCTCCACTTT. Encoded protein: CASSSTGYFSPLHF.